This entry describes one T cell receptor (beta chain). This entry belongs to a study of shared clonotypes between healthy human individuals. The CDR3 contains 12 residues. V was shortened by 5 bases and J by 6 bases, with 9 bases between the two germline ends. Looked up from germline, CDR1 is SGHAT and CDR2 is FQNNGV. Sequencing was performed with immunoSEQ multiplex PCR; in TCRdb, only in-frame clones are kept and a portion is missing. The profile shows some 2 million clones, 95% of them singletons. This TCR was sampled from a man between 18 and 35 years old in good health. Sequenced material: naive CD4+ T cells sorted from blood. Subset meaning: CD45RA+ positively selected. The V gene is TRBV11-2, the J gene TRBJ2-3; D might be TRBD1 (6 bases). Here the CDR3 reads CASSPQGDTQYF. The DNA for the CDR3 is TGTGCCAGCAGCCCACAGGGTGATACGCAGTATTTT.